The following is a T cell receptor (beta chain) sequence with its context. These data originate in a study of shared clonotypes between healthy human individuals. Study as a whole: There were three CD4 naive, three CD4 memory, two CD8 naive and one CD8 memory plates per donor.

Germline loops: CDR1 SQVTM, CDR2 ANQGSEA. Trimming cost V 7 bases and J 4 bases, with 18 bases left between them. The CDR3 has 14 residues. At deep level, the assay was performed. Some clones are missing from TCRdb's copy, which holds only in-frame ones; the method was immunoSEQ multiplex PCR. The sample consists of millions of clones, over 85% of them appearing once. Sequencing was carried out using naive CD4+ T cells sorted from blood. As for subset: CD45RA+ positively selected. The TCR originated in a man aged 18 to 29 in good health. The V and J genes are TRBV29-1 and TRBJ2-3, with TRBD2 as a possible D gene (5 bases). The CDR3 spells CSAELGYSPDTQYF. CDR3 coding DNA: TGCAGCGCGGAACTAGGGTATTCTCCAGATACGCAGTATTTT.